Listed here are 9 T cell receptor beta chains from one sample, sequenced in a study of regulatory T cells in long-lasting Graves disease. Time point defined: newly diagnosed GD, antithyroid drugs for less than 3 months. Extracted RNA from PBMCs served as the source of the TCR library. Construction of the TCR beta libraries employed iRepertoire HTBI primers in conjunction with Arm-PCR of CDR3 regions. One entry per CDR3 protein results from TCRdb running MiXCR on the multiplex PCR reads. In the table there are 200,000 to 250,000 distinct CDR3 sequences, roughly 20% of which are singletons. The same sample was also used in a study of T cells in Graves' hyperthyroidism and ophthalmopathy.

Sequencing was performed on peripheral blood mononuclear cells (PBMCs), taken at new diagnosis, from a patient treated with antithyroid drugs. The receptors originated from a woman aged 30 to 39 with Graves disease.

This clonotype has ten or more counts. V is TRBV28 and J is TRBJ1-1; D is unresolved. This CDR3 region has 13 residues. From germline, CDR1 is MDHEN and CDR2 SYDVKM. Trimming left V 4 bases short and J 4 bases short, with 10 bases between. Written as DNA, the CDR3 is TGTGCCAGCAGTTCATTTAAGACCACTGAAGCTTTCTTT. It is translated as CASSSFKTTEAFF.

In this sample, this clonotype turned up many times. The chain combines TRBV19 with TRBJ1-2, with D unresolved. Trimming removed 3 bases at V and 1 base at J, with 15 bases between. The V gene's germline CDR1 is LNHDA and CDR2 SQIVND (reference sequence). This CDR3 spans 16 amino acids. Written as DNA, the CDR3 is TGTGCCAGTAGTATTATGGCGTCGGCGAATAACTATGGCTACACCTTC. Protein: CASSIMASANNYGYTF.

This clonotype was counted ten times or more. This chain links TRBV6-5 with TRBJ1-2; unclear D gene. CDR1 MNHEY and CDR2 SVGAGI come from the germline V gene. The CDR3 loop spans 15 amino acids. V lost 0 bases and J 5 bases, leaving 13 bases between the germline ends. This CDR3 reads CASSYSGRISYGYTF. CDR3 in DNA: TGTGCCAGCAGTTACTCAGGGAGGATTAGTTATGGCTACACCTTC.

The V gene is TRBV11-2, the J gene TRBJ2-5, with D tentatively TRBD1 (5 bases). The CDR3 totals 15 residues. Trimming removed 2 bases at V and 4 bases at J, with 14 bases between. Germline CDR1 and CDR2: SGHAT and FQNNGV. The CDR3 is CASSLRAGWGETQYF. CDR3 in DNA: TGTGCCAGCAGCTTAAGAGCAGGGTGGGGAGAGACCCAGTACTTC.

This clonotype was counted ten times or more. CDR3 sequence reads: CASSPPPGHQGSYEQYF. In nucleotides, the CDR3 is TGTGCCAGCAGCCCGCCCCCAGGTCATCAGGGGTCCTACGAGCAGTACTTC. J is TRBJ2-7 and V is TRBV5-4; maybe TRBD1 (6 bases). In germline, CDR1 is SGHNT, CDR2 YYREEE (reference sequence). This CDR3 is 17 amino acids long. The V and J ends lost 4 bases and 1 base respectively, with 21 bases between them.

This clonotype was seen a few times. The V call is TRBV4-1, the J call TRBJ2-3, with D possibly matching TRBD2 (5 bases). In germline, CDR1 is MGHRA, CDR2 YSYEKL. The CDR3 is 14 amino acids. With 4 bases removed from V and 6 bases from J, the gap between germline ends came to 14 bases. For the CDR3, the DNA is TGCGCCAGCAGCCCTACTGTTAGCGTCGATACGCAGTATTTT. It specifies CASSPTVSVDTQYF.

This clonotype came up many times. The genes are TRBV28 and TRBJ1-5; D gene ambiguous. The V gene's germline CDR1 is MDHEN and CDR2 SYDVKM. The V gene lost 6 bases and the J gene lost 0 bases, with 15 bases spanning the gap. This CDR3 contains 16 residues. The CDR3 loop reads CASSPWQANSNQPQHF. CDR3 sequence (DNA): TGTGCCAGCAGCCCCTGGCAGGCTAATAGCAATCAGCCCCAGCATTTT. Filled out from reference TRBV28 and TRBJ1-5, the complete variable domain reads DVKVTQSSRYLVKRTGEKVFLECVQDMDHENMFWYRQDPGLGLRLIYFSYDVKMKEKGDIPEGYSVSREKKERFSLILESASTNQTSMYLCASSPWQANSNQPQHFGDGTRLSIL.

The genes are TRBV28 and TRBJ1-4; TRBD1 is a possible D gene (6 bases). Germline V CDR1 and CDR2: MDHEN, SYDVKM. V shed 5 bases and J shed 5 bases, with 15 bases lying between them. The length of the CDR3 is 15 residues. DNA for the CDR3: TGTGCCAGCAGTGCCCGATGGAGGGGGAATGAAAAACTGTTTTTT. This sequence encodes CASSARWRGNEKLFF.

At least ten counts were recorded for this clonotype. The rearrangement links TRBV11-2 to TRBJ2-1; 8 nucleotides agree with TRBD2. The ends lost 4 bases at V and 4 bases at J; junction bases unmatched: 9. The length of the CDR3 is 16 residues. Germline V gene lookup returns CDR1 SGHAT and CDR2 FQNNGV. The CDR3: CASSSVGGGTYNEQFF. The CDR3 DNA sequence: TGTGCCAGCAGCTCCGTGGGCGGGGGGACATACAATGAGCAGTTCTTC.